This TCR beta chain was captured by sequencing in a study of T-cell reconstitution after alpha-beta-depleted transplantation in children (dated by TCRdb to 2015 to 2016). Background on the whole study: Using TCR repertoire profiling, the study followed T-cell immune reconstitution in a quantitative way in children after TCRalphabeta/CD19-depleted allogeneic hematopoietic cell transplantation.

This clonotype was recorded at least ten times. Its antigen remains undetermined. Base qualities were left out, and no much larger clone turns up one base away. The treatment or condition label of this sample denotes: allogeneic hematopoietic cell transplantation with graft depleted of TCRalphabeta T cells and CD19 B cells. Transplant recipients were children who received TCRalphabeta/CD19-depleted allogeneic hematopoietic cell grafts. The library was produced with PCR. Sequencing instrument: Illumina HiSeq 2500. Molecular barcoding was employed in the preparation of TCR libraries, with unique molecular identifiers being used to normalize TCRbeta repertoire quantification. TCRdb ran its own pipeline on the public reads, namely fastp trimming at Q25 and MiXCR clone calling, and kept in-frame beta chains. Rows matching on CDR3 protein sequence are summarized as one entry with the most common DNA and genes. This sample gives about 300,000 distinct CDR3 sequences in total; over 9.5% of them show up just once. 7% to 9.5% of the sample lies in the top ten.

The CDR3 runs 16 amino acids, cysteine and phenylalanine included. The DNA shown is the 48-base CDR3, in frame from base 1. V loses 4 bases at its end and J loses 2 bases; junction bases beyond the gene matches: 11. CDR1 is given as SGHRS and CDR2 as YFSETQ, both from the germline V gene. The full study reports these points: In some patients, the high TCRbeta diversity seen at day 60 was put down to recipient T cells and intrathymic progenitors that had survived conditioning. The frequencies of hyperexpanded clones fell over the following months, and after one year, T-cell counts and TCRbeta diversity were mostly attributed to newly produced T cells. The apparently early alphabetaT-cell count recovery about two months after transplant was reportedly dependent on only several hundred rapidly expanded clones derived from non-depleted graft cells.

The rearranged chain carries TRBV5-1 and TRBJ2-7; 8 middle bases align to TRBD1. This TCR came from a boy less than two years old with acute myeloid leukemia, due to receive a stem cell transplant. Here the sequenced sample was PBMCs, taken before TCRalphabeta/CD19-depleted stem cell transplant. The CDR3 corresponds to CASSVDQDRVAYEQYF. The DNA sequence is TGCGCCAGCAGCGTTGACCAGGACAGGGTGGCCTACGAGCAGTACTTC.